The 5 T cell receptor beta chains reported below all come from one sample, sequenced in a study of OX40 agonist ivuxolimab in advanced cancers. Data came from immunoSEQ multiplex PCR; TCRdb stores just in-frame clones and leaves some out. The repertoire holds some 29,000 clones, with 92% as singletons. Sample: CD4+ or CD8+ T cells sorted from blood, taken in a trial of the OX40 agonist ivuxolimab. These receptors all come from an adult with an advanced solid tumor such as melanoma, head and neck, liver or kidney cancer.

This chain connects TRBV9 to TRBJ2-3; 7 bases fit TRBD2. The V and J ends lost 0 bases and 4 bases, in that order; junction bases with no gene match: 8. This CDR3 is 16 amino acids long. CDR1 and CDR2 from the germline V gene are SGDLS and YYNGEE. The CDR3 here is CASSVGGGSVADTQYF. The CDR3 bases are TGTGCCAGCAGCGTAGGCGGCGGGAGTGTGGCAGATACGCAGTATTTT.

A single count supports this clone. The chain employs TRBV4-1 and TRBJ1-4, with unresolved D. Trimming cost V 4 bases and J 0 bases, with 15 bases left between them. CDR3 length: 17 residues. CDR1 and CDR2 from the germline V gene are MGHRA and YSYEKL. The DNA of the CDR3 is TGCGCCAGCAGCCCTTTGTGGAGGGCCCCAACTAATGAAAAACTGTTTTTT. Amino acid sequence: CASSPLWRAPTNEKLFF.

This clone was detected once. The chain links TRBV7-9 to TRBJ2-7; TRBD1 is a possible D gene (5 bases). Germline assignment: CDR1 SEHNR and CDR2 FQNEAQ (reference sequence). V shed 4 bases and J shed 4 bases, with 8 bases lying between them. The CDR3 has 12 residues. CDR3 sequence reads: CASSSQGYEQYF. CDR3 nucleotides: TGTGCCAGCAGCTCCCAGGGTTACGAGCAGTACTTC.

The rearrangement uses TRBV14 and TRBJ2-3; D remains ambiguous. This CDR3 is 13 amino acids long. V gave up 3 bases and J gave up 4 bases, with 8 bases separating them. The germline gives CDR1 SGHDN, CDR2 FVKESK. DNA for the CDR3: TGTGCCAGCAGCCAGGAACCCCCAGATACGCAGTATTTT. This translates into CASSQEPPDTQYF.

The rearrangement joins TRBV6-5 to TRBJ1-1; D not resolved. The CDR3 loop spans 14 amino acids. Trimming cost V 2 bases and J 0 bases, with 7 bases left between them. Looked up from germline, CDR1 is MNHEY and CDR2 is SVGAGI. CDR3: CASSYLGMNTEAFF. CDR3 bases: TGTGCCAGCAGTTACCTGGGGATGAACACTGAAGCTTTCTTT.